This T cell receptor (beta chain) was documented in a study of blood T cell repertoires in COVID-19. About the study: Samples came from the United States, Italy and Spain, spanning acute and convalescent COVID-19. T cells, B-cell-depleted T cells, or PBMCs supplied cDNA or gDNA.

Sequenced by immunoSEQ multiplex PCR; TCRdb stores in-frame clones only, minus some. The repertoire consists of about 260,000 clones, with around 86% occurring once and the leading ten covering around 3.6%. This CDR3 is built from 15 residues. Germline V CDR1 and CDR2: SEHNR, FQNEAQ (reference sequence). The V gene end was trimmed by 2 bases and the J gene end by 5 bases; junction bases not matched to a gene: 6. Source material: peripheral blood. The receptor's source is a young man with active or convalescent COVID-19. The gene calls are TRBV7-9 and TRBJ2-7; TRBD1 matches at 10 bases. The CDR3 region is CASSLSGTGADEQYF. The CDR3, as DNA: TGTGCCAGCAGCTTAAGCGGGACAGGGGCTGACGAGCAGTACTTC.